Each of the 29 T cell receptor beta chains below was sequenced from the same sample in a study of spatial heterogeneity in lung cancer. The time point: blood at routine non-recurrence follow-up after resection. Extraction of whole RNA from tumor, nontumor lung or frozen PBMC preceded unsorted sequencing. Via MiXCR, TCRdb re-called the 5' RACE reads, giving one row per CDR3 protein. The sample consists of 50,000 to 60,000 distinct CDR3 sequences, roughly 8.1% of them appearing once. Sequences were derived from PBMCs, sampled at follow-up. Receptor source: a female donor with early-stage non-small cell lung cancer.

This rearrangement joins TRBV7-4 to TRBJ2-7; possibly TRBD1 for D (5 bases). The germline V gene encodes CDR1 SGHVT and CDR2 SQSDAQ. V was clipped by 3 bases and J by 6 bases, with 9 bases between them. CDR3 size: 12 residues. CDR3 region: CASSLTVCEQYF. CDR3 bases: TGTGCCAGCAGCTTGACAGTTTGCGAGCAGTACTTC.

The CDR3 bases are TGTGCCAGCAGGAGGGACTCTTACACCGGGGAGCTGTTTTTT. Amino acid sequence: CASRRDSYTGELFF. The chain combines TRBV28 with TRBJ2-2, with D perhaps matching TRBD2 (6 bases). This CDR3 has 14 amino acids. Germline-derived CDR1 and CDR2 are MDHEN and SYDVKM. V lost 6 bases to trimming and J lost 3 bases, with 11 bases between them.

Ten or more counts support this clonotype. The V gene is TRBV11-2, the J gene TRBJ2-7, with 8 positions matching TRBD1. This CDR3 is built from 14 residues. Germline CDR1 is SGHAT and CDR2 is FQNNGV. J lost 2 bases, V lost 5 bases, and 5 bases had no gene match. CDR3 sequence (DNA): TGTGCCAGCAGCCCCGGACAGGGACCCTACGAGCAGTACTTC. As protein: CASSPGQGPYEQYF.

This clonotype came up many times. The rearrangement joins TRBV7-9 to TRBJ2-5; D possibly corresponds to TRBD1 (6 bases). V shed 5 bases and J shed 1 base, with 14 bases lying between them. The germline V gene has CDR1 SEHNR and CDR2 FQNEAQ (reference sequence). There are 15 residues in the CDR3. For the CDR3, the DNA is TGTGCCAGCAGCCTCGCCAGGGGTAGCCAAGAGACCCAGTACTTC. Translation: CASSLARGSQETQYF.

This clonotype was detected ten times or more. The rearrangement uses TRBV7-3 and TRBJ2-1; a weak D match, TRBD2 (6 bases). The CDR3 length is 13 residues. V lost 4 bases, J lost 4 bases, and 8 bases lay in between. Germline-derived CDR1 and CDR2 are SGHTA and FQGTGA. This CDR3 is CASSSGDYNEQFF. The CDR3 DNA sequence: TGTGCCAGCAGCTCGGGGGATTACAATGAGCAGTTCTTC.

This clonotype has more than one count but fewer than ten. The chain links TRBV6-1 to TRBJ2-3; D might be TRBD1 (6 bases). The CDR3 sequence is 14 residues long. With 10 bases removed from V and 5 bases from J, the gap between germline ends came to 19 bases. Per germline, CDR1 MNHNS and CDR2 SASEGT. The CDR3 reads CATFVTGRGDTQYF. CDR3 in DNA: TGTGCCACCTTTGTGACAGGCAGGGGAGATACGCAGTATTTT.

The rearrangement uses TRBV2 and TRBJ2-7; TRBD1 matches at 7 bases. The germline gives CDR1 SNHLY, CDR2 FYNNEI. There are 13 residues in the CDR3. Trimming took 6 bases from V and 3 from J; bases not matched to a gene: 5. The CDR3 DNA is TGTGCCAGCAGCGGACAGGCCAGCTACGAGCAGTACTTC. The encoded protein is CASSGQASYEQYF.

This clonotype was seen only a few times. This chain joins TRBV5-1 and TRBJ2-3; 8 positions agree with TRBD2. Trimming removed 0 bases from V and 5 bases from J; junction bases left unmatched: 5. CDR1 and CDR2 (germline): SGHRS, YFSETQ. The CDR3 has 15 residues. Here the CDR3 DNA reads TGCGCCAGCAGCTTGGCCCGGGGGGGCAAAGATACGCAGTATTTT. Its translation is CASSLARGGKDTQYF.

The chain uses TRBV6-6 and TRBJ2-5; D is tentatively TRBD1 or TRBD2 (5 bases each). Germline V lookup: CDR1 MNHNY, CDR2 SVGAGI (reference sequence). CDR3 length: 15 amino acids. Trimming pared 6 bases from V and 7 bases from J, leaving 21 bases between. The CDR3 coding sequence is TGTGCCAGCAGGGGGGTAGGGGCGTACGGCGGGACCCAGTACTTC. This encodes CASRGVGAYGGTQYF.

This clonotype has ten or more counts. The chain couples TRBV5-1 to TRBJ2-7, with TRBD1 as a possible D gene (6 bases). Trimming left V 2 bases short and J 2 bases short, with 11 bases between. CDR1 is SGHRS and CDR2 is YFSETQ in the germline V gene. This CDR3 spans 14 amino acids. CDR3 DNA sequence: TGCGCCAGCAGCTTTCCCGGACAGACCTACGAGCAGTACTTC. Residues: CASSFPGQTYEQYF.

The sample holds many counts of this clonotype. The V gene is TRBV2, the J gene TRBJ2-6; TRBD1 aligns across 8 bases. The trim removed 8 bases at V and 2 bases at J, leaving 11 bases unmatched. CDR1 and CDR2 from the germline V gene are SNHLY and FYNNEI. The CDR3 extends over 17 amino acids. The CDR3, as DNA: TGTGCCAGCGTACCGATGCAGGGGGCGGCTGGGGCCAACGTCCTGACTTTC. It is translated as CASVPMQGAAGANVLTF.

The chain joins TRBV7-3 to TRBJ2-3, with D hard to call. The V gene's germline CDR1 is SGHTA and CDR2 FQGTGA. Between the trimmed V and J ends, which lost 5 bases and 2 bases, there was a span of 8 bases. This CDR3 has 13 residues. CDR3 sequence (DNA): TGTGCCAGCAGCCGACACAACACAGATACGCAGTATTTT. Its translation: CASSRHNTDTQYF.

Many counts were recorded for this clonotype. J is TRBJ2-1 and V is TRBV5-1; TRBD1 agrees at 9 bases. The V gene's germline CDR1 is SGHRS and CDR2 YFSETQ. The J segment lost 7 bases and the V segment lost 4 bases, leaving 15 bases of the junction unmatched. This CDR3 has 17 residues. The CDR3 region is CASSLGPGTGRLNEQFF. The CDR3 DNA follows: TGCGCCAGCAGCCTAGGTCCGGGGACAGGGAGGTTGAATGAGCAGTTCTTC. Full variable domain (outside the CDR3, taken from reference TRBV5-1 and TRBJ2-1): KAGVTQTPRYLIKTRGQQVTLSCSPISGHRSVSWYQQTPGQGLQFLFEYFSETQRNKGNFPGRFSGRQFSNSRSEMNVSTLELGDSALYLCASSLGPGTGRLNEQFFGPGTRLTVL.

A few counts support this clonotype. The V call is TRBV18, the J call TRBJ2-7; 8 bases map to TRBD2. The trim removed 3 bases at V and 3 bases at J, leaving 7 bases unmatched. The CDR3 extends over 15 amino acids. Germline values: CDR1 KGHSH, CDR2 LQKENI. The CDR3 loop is CASSPAGRGGYEQYF. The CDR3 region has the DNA TGTGCCAGCTCACCGGCCGGGAGGGGGGGCTACGAGCAGTACTTC.

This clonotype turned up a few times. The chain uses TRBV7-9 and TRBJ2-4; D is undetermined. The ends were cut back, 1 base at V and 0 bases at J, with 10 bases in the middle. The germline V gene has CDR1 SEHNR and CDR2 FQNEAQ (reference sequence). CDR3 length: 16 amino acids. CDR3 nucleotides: TGTGCCAGCAGCTTAGGCGGAATTCTAGCCAAAAACATTCAGTACTTC. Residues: CASSLGGILAKNIQYF.

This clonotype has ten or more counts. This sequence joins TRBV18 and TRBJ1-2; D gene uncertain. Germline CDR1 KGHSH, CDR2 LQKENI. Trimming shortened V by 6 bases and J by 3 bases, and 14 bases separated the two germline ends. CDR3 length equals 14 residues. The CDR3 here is CASSPLEGDYGYTF. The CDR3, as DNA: TGTGCCAGCTCCCCCTTGGAGGGTGACTATGGCTACACCTTC.

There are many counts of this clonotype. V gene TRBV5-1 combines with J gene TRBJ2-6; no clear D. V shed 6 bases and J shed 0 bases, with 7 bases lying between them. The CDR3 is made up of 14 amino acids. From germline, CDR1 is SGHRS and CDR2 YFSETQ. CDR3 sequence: CASTPSSGANVLTF. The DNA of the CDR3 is TGCGCCAGCACACCGTCCTCTGGGGCCAACGTCCTGACTTTC.

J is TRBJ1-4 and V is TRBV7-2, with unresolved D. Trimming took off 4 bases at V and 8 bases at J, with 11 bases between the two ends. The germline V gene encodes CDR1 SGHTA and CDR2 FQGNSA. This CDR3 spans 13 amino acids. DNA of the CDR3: TGTGCCAGCAGCTCCCGTTCAGGAGAAAAACTGTTTTTT. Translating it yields CASSSRSGEKLFF.

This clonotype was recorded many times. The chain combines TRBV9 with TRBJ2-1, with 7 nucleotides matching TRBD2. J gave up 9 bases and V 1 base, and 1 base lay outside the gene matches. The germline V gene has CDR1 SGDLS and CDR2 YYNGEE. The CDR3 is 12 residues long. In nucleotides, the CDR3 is TGTGCCAGCAGCGTATTAGCGGGTGAGCAGTTCTTC. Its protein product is CASSVLAGEQFF.

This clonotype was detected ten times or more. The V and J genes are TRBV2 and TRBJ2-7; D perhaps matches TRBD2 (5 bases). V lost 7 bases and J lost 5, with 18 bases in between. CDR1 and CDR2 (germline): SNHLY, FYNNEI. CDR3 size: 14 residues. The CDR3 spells CASNYRLSSDEQYF. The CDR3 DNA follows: TGTGCCAGCAATTACCGCCTAAGTAGCGACGAGCAGTACTTC.

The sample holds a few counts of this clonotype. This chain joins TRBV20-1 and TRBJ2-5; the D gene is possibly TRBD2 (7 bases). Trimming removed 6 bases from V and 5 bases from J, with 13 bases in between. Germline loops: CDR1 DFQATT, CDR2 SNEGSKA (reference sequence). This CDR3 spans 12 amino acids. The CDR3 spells CSAKGGRETQYF. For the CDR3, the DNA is TGCAGTGCAAAGGGGGGGAGGGAGACCCAGTACTTC.

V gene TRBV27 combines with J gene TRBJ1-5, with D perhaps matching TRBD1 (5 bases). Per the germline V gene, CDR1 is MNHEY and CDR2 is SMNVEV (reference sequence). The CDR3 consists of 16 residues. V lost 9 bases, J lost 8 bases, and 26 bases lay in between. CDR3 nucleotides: TGTGCCAGACCCGGCATTCAGGGCAGAGGATTGGAGCCCCAGCATTTT. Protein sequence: CARPGIQGRGLEPQHF.

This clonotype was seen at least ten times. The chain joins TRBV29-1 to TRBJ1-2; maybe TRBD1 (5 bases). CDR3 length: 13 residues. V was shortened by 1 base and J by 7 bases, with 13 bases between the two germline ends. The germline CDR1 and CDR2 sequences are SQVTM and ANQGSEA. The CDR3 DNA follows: TGCAGCGTTGAAGGCCAGGGACTGGCTGGCTACACCTTC. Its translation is CSVEGQGLAGYTF.

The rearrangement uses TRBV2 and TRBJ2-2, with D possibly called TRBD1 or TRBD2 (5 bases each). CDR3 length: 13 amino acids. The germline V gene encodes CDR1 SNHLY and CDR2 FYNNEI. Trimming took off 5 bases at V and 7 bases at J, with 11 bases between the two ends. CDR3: CASSWDRGGELFF. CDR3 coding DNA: TGTGCCAGCAGTTGGGACCGGGGCGGGGAGCTGTTTTTT.

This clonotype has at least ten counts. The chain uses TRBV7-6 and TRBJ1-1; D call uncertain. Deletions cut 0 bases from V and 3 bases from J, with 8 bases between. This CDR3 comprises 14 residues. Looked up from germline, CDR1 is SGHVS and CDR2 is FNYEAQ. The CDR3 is CASSLADRDTEAFF. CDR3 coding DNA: TGTGCCAGCAGCTTAGCGGACCGTGACACTGAAGCTTTCTTT.

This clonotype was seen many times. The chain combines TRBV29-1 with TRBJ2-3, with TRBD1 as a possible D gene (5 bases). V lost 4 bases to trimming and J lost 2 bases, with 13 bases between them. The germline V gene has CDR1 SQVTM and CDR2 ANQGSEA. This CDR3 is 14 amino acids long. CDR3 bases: TGCAGCGTTGTTCTTGGGGCGGTCACAGATACGCAGTATTTT. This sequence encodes CSVVLGAVTDTQYF.

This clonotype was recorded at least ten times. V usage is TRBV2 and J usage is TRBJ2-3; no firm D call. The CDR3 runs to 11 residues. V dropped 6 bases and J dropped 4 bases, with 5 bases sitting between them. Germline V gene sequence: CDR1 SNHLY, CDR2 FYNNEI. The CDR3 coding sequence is TGTGCCAGCAGAACGTCAGATACGCAGTATTTT. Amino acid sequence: CASRTSDTQYF.

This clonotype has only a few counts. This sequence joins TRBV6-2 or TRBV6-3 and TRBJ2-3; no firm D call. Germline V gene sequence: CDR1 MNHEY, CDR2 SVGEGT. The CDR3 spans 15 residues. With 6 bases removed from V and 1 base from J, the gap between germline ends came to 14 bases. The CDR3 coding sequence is TGTGCCAGCAGCCCCGTGGCCCTAGGCACAGATACGCAGTATTTT. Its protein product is CASSPVALGTDTQYF.

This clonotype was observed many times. In DNA form, the CDR3 reads TGTGCCAGCAGTTACAAGGGGCAGGCTAACTATGGCTACACCTTC. It codes for CASSYKGQANYGYTF. The chain uses TRBV6-6 and TRBJ1-2, with D possibly TRBD1 on 5 matching bases. Germline CDR1 MNHNY, CDR2 SVGAGI (reference sequence). The CDR3 consists of 15 residues. The germline V and J ends were trimmed by 2 bases and 0 bases, with 10 bases remaining between them.